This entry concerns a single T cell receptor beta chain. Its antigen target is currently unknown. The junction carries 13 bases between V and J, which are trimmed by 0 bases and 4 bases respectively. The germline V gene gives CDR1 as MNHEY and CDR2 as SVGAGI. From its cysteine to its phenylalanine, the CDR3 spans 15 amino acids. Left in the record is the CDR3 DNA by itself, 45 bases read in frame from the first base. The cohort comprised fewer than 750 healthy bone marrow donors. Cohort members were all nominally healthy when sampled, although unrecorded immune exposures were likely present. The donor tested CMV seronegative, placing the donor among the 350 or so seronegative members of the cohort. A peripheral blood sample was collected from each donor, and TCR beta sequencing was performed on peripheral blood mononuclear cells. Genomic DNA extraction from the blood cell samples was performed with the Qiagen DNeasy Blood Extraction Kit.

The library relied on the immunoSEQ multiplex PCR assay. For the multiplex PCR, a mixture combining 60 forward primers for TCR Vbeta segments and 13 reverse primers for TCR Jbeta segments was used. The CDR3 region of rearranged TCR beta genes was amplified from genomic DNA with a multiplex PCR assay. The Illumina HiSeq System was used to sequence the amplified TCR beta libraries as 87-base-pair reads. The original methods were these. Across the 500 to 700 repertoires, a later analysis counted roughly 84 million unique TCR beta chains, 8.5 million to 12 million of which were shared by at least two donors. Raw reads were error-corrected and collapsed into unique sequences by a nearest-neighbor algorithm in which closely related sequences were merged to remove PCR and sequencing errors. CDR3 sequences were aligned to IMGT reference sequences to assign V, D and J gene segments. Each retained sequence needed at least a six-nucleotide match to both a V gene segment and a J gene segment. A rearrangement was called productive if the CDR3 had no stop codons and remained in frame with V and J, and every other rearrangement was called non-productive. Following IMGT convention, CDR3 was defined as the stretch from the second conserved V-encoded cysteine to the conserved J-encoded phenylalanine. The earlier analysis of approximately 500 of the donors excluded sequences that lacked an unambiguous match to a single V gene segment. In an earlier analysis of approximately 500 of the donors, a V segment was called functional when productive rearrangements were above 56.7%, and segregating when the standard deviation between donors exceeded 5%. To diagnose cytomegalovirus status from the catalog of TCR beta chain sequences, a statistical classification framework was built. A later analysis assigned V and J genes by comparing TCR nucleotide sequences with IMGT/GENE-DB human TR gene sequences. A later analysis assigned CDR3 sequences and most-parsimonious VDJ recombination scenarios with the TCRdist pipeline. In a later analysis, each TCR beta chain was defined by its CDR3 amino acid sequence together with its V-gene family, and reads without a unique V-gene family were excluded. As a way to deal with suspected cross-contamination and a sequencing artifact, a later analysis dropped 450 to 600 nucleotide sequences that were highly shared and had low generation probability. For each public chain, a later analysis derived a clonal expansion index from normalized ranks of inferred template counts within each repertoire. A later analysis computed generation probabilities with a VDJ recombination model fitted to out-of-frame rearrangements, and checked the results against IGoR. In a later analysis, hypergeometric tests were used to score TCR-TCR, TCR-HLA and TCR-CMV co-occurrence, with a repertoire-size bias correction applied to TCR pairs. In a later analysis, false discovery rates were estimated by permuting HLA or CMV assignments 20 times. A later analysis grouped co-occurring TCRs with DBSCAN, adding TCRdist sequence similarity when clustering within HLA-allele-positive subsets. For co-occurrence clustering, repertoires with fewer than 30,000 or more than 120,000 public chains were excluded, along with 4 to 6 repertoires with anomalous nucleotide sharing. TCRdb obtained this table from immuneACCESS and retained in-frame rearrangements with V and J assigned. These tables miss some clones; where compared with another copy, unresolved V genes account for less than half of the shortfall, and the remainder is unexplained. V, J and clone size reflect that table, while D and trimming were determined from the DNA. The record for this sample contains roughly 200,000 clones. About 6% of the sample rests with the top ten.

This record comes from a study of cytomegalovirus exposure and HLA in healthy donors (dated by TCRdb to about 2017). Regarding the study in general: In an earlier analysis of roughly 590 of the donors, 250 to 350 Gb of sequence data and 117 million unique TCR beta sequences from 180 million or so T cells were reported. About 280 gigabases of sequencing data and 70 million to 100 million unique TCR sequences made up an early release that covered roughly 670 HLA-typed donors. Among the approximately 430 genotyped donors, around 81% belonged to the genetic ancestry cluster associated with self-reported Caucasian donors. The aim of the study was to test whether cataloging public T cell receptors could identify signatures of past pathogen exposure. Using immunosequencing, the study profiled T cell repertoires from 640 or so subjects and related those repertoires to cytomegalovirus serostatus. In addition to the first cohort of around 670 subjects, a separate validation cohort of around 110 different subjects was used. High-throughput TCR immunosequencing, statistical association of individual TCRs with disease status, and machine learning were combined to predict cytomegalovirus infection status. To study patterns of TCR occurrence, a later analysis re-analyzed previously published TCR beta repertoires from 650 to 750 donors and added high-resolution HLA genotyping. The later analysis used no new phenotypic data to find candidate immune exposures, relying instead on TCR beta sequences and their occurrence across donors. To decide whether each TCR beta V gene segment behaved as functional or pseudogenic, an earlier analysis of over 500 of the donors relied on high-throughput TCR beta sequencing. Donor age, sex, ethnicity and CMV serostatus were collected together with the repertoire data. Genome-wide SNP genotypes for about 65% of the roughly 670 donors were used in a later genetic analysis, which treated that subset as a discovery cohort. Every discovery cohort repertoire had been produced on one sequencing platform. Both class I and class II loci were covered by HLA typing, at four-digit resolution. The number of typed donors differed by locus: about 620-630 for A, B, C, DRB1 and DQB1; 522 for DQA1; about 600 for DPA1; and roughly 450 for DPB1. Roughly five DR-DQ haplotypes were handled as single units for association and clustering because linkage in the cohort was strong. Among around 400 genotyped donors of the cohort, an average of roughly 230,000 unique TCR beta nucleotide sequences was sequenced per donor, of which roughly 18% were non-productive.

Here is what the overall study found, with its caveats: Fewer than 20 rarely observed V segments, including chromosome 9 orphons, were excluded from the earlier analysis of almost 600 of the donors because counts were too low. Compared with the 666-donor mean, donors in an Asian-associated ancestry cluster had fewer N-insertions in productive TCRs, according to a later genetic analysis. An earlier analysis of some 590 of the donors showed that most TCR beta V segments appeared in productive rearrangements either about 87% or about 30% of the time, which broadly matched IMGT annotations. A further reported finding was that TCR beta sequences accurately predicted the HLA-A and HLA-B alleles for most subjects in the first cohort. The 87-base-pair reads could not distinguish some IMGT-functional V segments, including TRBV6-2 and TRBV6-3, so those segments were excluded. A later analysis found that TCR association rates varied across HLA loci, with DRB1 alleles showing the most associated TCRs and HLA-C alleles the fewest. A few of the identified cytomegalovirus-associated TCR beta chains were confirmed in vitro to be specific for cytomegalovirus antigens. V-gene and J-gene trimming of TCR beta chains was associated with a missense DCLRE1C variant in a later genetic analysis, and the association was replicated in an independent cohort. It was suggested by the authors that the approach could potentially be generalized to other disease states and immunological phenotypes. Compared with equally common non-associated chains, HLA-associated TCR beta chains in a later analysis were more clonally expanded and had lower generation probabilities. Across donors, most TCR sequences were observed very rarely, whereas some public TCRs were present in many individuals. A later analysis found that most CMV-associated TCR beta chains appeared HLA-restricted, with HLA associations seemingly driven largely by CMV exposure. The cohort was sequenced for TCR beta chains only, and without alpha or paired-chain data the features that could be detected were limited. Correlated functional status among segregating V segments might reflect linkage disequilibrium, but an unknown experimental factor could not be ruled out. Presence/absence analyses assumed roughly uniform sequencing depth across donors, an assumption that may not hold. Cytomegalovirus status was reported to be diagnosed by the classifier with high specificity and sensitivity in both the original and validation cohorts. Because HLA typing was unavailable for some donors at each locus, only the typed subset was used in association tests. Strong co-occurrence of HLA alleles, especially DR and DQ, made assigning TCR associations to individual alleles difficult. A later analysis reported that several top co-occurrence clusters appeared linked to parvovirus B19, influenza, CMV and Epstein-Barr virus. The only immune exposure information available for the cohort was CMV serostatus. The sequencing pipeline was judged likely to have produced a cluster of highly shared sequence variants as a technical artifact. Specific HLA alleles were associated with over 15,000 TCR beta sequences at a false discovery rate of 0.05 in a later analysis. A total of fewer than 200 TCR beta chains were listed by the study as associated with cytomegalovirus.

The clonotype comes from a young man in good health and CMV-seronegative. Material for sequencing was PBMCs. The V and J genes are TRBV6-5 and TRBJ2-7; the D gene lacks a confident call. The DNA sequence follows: TGTGCCAGCAGTTACTCGTTAGCAGCTTCATACGAGCAGTACTTC. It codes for CASSYSLAASYEQYF.